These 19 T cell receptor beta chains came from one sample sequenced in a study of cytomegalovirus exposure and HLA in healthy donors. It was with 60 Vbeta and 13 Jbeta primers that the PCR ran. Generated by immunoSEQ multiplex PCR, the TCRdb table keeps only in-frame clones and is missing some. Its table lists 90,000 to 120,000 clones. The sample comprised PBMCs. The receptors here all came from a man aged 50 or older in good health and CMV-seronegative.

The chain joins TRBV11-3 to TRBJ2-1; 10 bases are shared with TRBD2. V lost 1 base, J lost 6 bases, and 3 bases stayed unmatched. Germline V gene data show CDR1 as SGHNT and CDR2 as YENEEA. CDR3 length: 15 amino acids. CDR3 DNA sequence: TGTGCCAGCAGCTTAGTGCTAGCGGGAGCCAATGAGCAGTTCTTC. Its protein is CASSLVLAGANEQFF.

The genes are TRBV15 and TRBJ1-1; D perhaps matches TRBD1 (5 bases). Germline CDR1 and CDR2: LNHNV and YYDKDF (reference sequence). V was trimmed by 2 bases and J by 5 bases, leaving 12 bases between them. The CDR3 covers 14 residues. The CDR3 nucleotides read TGTGCCACCAGCAGACAGGGTTTTGGGACTGAAGCTTTCTTT. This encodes CATSRQGFGTEAFF.

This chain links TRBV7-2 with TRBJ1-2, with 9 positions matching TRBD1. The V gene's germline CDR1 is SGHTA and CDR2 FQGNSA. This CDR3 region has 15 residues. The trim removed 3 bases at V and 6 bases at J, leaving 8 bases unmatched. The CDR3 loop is CASSFPDRGLDGYTF. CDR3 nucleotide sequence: TGTGCCAGCAGCTTTCCGGACAGGGGTTTAGATGGCTACACCTTC.

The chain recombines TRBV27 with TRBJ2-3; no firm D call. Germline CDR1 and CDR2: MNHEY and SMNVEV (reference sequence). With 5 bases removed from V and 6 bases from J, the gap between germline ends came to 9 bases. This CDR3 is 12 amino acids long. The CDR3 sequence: CASSTSLDTQYF. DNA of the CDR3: TGTGCCAGCAGTACTTCTTTGGATACGCAGTATTTT.

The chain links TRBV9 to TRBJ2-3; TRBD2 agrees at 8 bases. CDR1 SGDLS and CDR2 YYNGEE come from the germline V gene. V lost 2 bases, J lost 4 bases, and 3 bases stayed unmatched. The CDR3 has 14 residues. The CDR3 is CASSVGRGADTQYF. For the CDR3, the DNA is TGTGCCAGCAGCGTCGGGAGGGGGGCAGATACGCAGTATTTT.

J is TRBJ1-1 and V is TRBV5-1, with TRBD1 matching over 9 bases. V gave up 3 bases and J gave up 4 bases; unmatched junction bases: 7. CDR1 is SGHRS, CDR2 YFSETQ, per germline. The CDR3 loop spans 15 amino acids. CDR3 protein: CASSSQQGASTEAFF. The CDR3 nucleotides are TGCGCCAGCAGCTCGCAACAGGGGGCAAGCACTGAAGCTTTCTTT. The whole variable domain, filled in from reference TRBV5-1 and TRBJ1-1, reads KAGVTQTPRYLIKTRGQQVTLSCSPISGHRSVSWYQQTPGQGLQFLFEYFSETQRNKGNFPGRFSGRQFSNSRSEMNVSTLELGDSALYLCASSSQQGASTEAFFGQGTRLTVV.

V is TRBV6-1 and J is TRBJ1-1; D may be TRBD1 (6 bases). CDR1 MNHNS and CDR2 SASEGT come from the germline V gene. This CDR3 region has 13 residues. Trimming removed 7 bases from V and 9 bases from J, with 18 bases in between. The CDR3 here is CASIWSEGTQAFF. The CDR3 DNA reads TGTGCCAGCATTTGGTCTGAAGGGACACAAGCTTTCTTT.

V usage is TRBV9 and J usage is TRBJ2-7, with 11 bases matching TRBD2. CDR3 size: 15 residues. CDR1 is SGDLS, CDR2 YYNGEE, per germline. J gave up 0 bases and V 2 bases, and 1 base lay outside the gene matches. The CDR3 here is CASSVLAGGSYEQYF. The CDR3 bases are TGTGCCAGCAGCGTCCTAGCGGGGGGCTCCTACGAGCAGTACTTC.

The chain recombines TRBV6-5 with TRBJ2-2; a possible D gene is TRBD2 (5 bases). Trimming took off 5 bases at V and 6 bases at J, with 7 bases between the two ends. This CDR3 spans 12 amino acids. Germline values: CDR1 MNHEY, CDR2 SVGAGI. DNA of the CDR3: TGTGCCAGCAGTCGGGGATCCGGGGAGCTGTTTTTT. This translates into CASSRGSGELFF.

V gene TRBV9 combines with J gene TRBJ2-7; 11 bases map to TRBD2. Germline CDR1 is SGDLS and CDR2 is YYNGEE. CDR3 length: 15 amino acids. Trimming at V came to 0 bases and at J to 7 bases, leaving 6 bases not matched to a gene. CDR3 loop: CASSVGSGRGWEQYF. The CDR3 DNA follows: TGTGCCAGCAGCGTAGGTAGCGGGAGGGGTTGGGAGCAGTACTTC. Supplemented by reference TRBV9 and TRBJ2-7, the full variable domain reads DSGVTQTPKHLITATGQRVTLRCSPRSGDLSVYWYQQSLDQGLQFLIQYYNGEERAKGNILERFSAQQFPDLHSELNLSSLELGDSALYFCASSVGSGRGWEQYFGPGTRLTVT.

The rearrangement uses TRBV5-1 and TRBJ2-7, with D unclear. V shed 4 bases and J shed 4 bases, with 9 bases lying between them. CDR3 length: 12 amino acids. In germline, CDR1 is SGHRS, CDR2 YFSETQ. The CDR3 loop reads CASSASVYEQYF. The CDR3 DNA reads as TGCGCCAGCAGCGCGTCCGTTTACGAGCAGTACTTC. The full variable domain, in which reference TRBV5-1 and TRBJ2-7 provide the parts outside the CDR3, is KAGVTQTPRYLIKTRGQQVTLSCSPISGHRSVSWYQQTPGQGLQFLFEYFSETQRNKGNFPGRFSGRQFSNSRSEMNVSTLELGDSALYLCASSASVYEQYFGPGTRLTVT.

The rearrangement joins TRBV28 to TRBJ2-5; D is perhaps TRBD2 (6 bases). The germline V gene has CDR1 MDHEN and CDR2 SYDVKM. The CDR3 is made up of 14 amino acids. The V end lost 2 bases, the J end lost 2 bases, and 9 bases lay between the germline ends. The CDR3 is CASSLGGIQETQYF. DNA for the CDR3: TGTGCCAGCAGTTTAGGCGGGATACAAGAGACCCAGTACTTC. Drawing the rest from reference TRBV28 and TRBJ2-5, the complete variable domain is DVKVTQSSRYLVKRTGEKVFLECVQDMDHENMFWYRQDPGLGLRLIYFSYDVKMKEKGDIPEGYSVSREKKERFSLILESASTNQTSMYLCASSLGGIQETQYFGPGTRLLVL.

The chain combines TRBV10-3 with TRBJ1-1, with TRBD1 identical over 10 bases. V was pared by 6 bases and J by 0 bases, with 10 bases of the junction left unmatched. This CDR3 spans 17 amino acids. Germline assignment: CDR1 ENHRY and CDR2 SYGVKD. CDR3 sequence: CAIREGQGFSLNTEAFF. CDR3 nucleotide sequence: TGTGCCATCAGGGAGGGACAGGGGTTCTCGCTGAACACTGAAGCTTTCTTT.

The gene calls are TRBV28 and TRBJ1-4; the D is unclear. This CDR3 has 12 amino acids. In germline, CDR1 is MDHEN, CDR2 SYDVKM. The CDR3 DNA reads TGTCCCCAGGAGGTCTGCCATGAAAAACTGTTTTTT. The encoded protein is CPQEVCHEKLFF.

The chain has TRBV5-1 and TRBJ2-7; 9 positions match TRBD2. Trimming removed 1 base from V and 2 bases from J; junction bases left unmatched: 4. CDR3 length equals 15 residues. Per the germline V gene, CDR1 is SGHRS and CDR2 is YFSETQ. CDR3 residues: CASSLSAGGTYEQYF. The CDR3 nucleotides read TGCGCCAGCAGCTTGTCGGCGGGGGGGACCTACGAGCAGTACTTC.

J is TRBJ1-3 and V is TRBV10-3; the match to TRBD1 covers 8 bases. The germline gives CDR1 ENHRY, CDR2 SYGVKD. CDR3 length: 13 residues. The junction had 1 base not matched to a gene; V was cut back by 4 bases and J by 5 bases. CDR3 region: CAISGTGRNTIYF. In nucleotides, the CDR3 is TGTGCCATCAGTGGGACAGGGAGAAACACCATATATTTT.

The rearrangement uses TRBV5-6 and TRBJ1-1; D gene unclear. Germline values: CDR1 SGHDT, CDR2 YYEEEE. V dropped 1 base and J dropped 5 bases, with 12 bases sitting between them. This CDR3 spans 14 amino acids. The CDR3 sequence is CASSLPRGGTEAFF. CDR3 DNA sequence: TGTGCCAGCAGCTTGCCACGTGGAGGTACTGAAGCTTTCTTT.

CDR3 sequence reads: CASSYRARGTTEAFF. The CDR3 nucleotides read TGTGCCAGCAGTTACAGGGCCAGGGGGACCACTGAAGCTTTCTTT. This chain links TRBV6-5 with TRBJ1-1; 7 positions agree with TRBD1. The V segment lost 2 bases and the J segment 4 bases; nucleotides outside the gene matches: 7. The germline V gene has CDR1 MNHEY and CDR2 SVGAGI. This CDR3 is 15 amino acids long.

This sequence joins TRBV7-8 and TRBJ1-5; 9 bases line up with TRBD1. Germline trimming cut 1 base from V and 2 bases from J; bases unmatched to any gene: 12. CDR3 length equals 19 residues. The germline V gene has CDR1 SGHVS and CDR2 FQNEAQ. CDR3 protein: CASSLGGTGYGGGNQPQHF. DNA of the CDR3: TGTGCCAGCAGCTTAGGCGGGACAGGGTATGGAGGTGGCAATCAGCCCCAGCATTTT.